The rows below give T cell receptor beta chains drawn from one sample of a study of T cell responses to AZD1222 COVID-19 vaccine. The data were produced by immunoSEQ multiplex PCR, yet TCRdb's version contains in-frame clones alone and is incomplete. The listing contains about 140,000 clones. The material sequenced was peripheral blood. Receptors originate from an adult in good health. The CDR3 runs from the conserved cysteine through the conserved F or W. The D gene is left open where the match is weak.

D gene: NA; J gene: TRBJ2-2; V gene: TRBV7-9; CDR3 length: 15; CDR3 DNA: TGTGCCAGCAGCTGGGGTACAGGGTTCAGCGGGGAGCTGTTTTTT; CDR3 protein: CASSWGTGFSGELFF
D gene: TRBD2; J gene: TRBJ2-2; V gene: TRBV29-1; CDR3 length: 13; CDR3 DNA: TGCAGCGCTCTTAGCGGGTCGGACGGGGAGCTGTTTTTT; CDR3 protein: CSALSGSDGELFF
D gene: NA; J gene: TRBJ1-2; V gene: TRBV7-2; CDR3 length: 15; CDR3 DNA: TGTGCCAGCAGCTTAAACGGGGGACGGGGCTATGGCTACACCTTC; CDR3 protein: CASSLNGGRGYGYTF
D gene: TRBD2; J gene: TRBJ2-7; V gene: TRBV3-1/TRBV3-2; CDR3 length: 14; CDR3 DNA: TGTGCCAGCAGCCAAGGGGCAGGGAGGGGCGAGCAGTACTTC; CDR3 protein: CASSQGAGRGEQYF
D gene: NA; J gene: TRBJ2-1; V gene: TRBV18; CDR3 length: 14; CDR3 DNA: TGTGCCAGCTCACCACCCCCAGATTACAATGAGCAGTTCTTC; CDR3 protein: CASSPPPDYNEQFF
D gene: NA; J gene: TRBJ1-3; V gene: TRBV4-2; CDR3 length: 15; CDR3 DNA: TGTGCCAGCAGCCAAACGAGTACATCTGGAAACACCATATATTTT; CDR3 protein: CASSQTSTSGNTIYF
D gene: NA; J gene: TRBJ2-6; V gene: TRBV18; CDR3 length: 17; CDR3 DNA: TGTGCCAGCTCACCATCCGGCGGGGCCTCTGGGGCCAACGTCCTGACTTTC; CDR3 protein: CASSPSGGASGANVLTF
D gene: NA; J gene: TRBJ1-1; V gene: TRBV5-1; CDR3 length: 13; CDR3 DNA: TGCGCCAGCAGTCGGGACATGAACACTGAAGCTTTCTTT; CDR3 protein: CASSRDMNTEAFF
D gene: NA; J gene: TRBJ1-4; V gene: TRBV6-5; CDR3 length: 14; CDR3 DNA: TGTGCCAGCAGTTACGGACAGCTTAATGAAAAACTGTTTTTT; CDR3 protein: CASSYGQLNEKLFF
D gene: TRBD1; J gene: TRBJ1-6; V gene: TRBV7-9; CDR3 length: 15; CDR3 DNA: TGTGCCAGCAGCCCAAGCAGGGGGGATAATTCACCCCTCCACTTT; CDR3 protein: CASSPSRGDNSPLHF